Listed below are T cell receptor beta chains from one sample, sequenced in a study of blood T cell repertoires in COVID-19. Sequenced by immunoSEQ multiplex PCR; TCRdb stores in-frame clones only, minus some. The table lists around 42,000 clones, roughly 80% of them singletons. The specimen was peripheral blood. The source is a woman older than 75 with acute or convalescent COVID-19. Both conserved end residues are part of each CDR3. D genes are given only for firm matches. The size of a clone is reported for some rows only, either as once, few or many, or as a class for expanded clones.

>TRBV12-3/TRBV12-4|TRBJ2-1|-|-|11
CASRAGNEQFF
TGTGCCAGCAGGGCGGGGAATGAGCAGTTCTTC
>TRBV11-2|TRBJ1-6|-|-|17
CASSLMGLQQGNSPLHF
TGTGCCAGCAGCTTAATGGGGCTTCAACAGGGTAATTCACCCCTCCACTTT
>TRBV11-2|TRBJ2-3|-|-|15
CASMRGEIHTDTQYF
TGTGCCAGCATGCGAGGCGAAATTCACACAGATACGCAGTATTTT
>TRBV15|TRBJ2-3|-|-|15
CATSVLEASTDTQYF
TGTGCCACCAGCGTCTTGGAGGCCTCCACAGATACGCAGTATTTT
>TRBV6-2/TRBV6-3|TRBJ1-1|TRBD1|-|16
CASSEIPQGARTEAFF
TGTGCCAGCAGCGAAATACCGCAGGGGGCAAGGACTGAAGCTTTCTTT
>TRBV29-1|TRBJ1-2|TRBD1|once|13
CSVARDREYGYTF
TGCAGTGTCGCCCGGGACAGAGAATATGGCTACACCTTC
>TRBV5-8|TRBJ2-7|TRBD1|-|13
CASSLRGQDEQYF
TGTGCCAGCAGCTTAAGGGGGCAGGACGAGCAGTACTTC
>TRBV7-2|TRBJ1-5|-|-|15
CASSLGGGSNQPQHF
TGTGCCAGCAGCTTAGGGGGCGGTAGCAATCAGCCCCAGCATTTT
>TRBV27|TRBJ2-3|TRBD2|-|16
CASSSISGRNTDTQYF
TGTGCCAGCAGTTCGATTAGCGGGAGGAACACAGATACGCAGTATTTT
>TRBV5-1|TRBJ1-4|-|-|15
CASSSQGLANEKLFF
TGCGCCAGCAGCTCCCAGGGGTTGGCTAATGAAAAACTGTTTTTT